The rows below give T cell receptor beta chains drawn from one sample of a study of response to subunit inactivated influenza vaccine. TCRdb called the RT-PCR reads again in MiXCR, with one record for every CDR3 protein. There are 450,000 to 600,000 distinct CDR3 sequences in the sample; approximately 15% occur only once, and 2.5% to 3.5% lies in the top ten. Specimen: CD4+ T cells sorted from PBMCs, collected approximately 25 months after vaccination. The receptors here all came from a man aged 50-75 years who received an inactivated influenza vaccine. Both conserved end residues are part of each CDR3. The D gene is left open where the match is weak. Expanded clones get a size class; other rows say once, few or many, or leave the size out.

DNA: TGTGCCAGCAGGCAGACCGGGGCGACTGAAGCTTTCTTT
CDR3: CASRQTGATEAFF
D: .
size: few
V: TRBV6-2/TRBV6-3
J: TRBJ1-1

DNA: TGTGCCAGCAGCTTGAAGGGACAGCCTGGGAATTCACCCCTCCACTTT
CDR3: CASSLKGQPGNSPLHF
D: TRBD1
size: .
V: TRBV5-8
J: TRBJ1-6

DNA: TGCAGCGTTGAAGAGACAGGGGAGAGACGGACGCGGGTCCAAACCTACGAGCAGTACTTC
CDR3: CSVEETGERRTRVQTYEQYF
D: TRBD1
size: few
V: TRBV29-1
J: TRBJ2-7

DNA: TGTGCCTGGAGTCCGGCCGCCTTC
CDR3: CAWSPAAF
D: .
size: few
V: TRBV30
J: TRBJ1-2

DNA: TGTGCCAGCAGCCCGGGACTAGCGGGAGTCCAACTTAGCACAGATACGCAGTATTTT
CDR3: CASSPGLAGVQLSTDTQYF
D: TRBD2
size: .
V: TRBV28
J: TRBJ2-3

DNA: TGCGCCAGCAGCTTACAGGGCACGGGCGCAGATACGCAGTATTTT
CDR3: CASSLQGTGADTQYF
D: .
size: few
V: TRBV5-1
J: TRBJ2-3

DNA: TGTGCCAGCAGCCGTGCGCGGGGGGAGGAGGAGACCCAGTACTTC
CDR3: CASSRARGEEETQYF
D: TRBD2
size: few
V: TRBV6-1
J: TRBJ2-5

DNA: TGTGCCAGCAGTCCAAAGGGACTAGCGGGAAACATTCAGTACTTC
CDR3: CASSPKGLAGNIQYF
D: TRBD2
size: .
V: TRBV6-2/TRBV6-3
J: TRBJ2-4

DNA: TGTGCCAGCAGCATTACGTTCACAGAGACCCAGTACTTC
CDR3: CASSITFTETQYF
D: .
size: many
V: TRBV12-3/TRBV12-4
J: TRBJ2-5

DNA: TGTGCCACCAGTGATTTTACCCCCAGCGGGGGGGCAATGGAAATCTCCTACAATGAGCAGTTCTTC
CDR3: CATSDFTPSGGAMEISYNEQFF
D: TRBD2
size: .
V: TRBV24-1
J: TRBJ2-1

DNA: TGCAGTGCTAGAGATTTGGGGTCTGGGGGGGGCTACACCTTC
CDR3: CSARDLGSGGGYTF
D: .
size: few
V: TRBV20-1
J: TRBJ1-2

DNA: TGTGCCAGCAGTACAGGGCCCACTGAAGCTTTCTTT
CDR3: CASSTGPTEAFF
D: .
size: few
V: TRBV2
J: TRBJ1-1

DNA: TGCAGTGCTAGAGAAGGGTTCGGGACCCAGTACTTC
CDR3: CSAREGFGTQYF
D: .
size: .
V: TRBV20-1
J: TRBJ2-5

DNA: TGTGCCAGCAGCCAGGACGGACTAGCCTTGTCCCCTTATACGCAGTATTTT
CDR3: CASSQDGLALSPYTQYF
D: TRBD2
size: many
V: TRBV3-1
J: TRBJ2-3

DNA: TGTGCCATCAGTGAATCCCAGGGGCGGACAGATACGCAGTATTTT
CDR3: CAISESQGRTDTQYF
D: .
size: many
V: TRBV10-3
J: TRBJ2-3

DNA: TGTGCCAGCAGCCGCCCTGGGACAGGGGAGCAGTTCTTC
CDR3: CASSRPGTGEQFF
D: TRBD1
size: .
V: TRBV3-1
J: TRBJ2-1

DNA: TGCAGCGGCCGGGGGGGCAAAGAGACCCAGTACTTC
CDR3: CSGRGGKETQYF
D: TRBD2
size: .
V: TRBV29-1
J: TRBJ2-5

DNA: TGCAGTGCTAGAGACGGTACAGGAATGGAGACCCAGTACTTC
CDR3: CSARDGTGMETQYF
D: .
size: few
V: TRBV20-1
J: TRBJ2-5

DNA: TGCAGTGCCACTTACAGGGGTTCGGACTATGGCTACACCTTC
CDR3: CSATYRGSDYGYTF
D: TRBD1
size: few
V: TRBV20-1
J: TRBJ1-2

DNA: TGCGCCAGCAGCCTCAACACAGGGATTTTGTCCTACGAGCAGTACTTC
CDR3: CASSLNTGILSYEQYF
D: .
size: few
V: TRBV5-1
J: TRBJ2-7

DNA: TGTGCCAGCAGCTTTAACTATAAACCACTTGTCTCACCCCTCCACTTT
CDR3: CASSFNYKPLVSPLHF
D: .
size: .
V: TRBV11-2
J: TRBJ1-6

DNA: TGCGCCAGCAGCCCCCAGCGGGGGGTTCAAGATACGCAGTATTTT
CDR3: CASSPQRGVQDTQYF
D: TRBD2
size: many
V: TRBV5-1
J: TRBJ2-3

DNA: TGTGCCAGTAGGGGAGTACAGGGGAACTATGGCTACACCTTC
CDR3: CASRGVQGNYGYTF
D: TRBD1
size: .
V: TRBV7-9
J: TRBJ1-2

DNA: TGTGCCAGCAGCTCGGGACTAGAAAACGCCGGGGAGCTGTTTTTT
CDR3: CASSSGLENAGELFF
D: TRBD2
size: many
V: TRBV9
J: TRBJ2-2

DNA: TGTGCCAGCAGCCCGGCTTACACAGATACGCAGTATTTT
CDR3: CASSPAYTDTQYF
D: .
size: .
V: TRBV5-4
J: TRBJ2-3

DNA: TGCGCCAGCAGCAACAGAAATGCGAACACCGGGGAGCTGTTTTTT
CDR3: CASSNRNANTGELFF
D: .
size: many
V: TRBV5-1
J: TRBJ2-2

DNA: TGTGCCAGCAGTTACTCACAGATCCCCCGGTCCGGGGAGCTGTTTTTT
CDR3: CASSYSQIPRSGELFF
D: .
size: few
V: TRBV6-2/TRBV6-3
J: TRBJ2-2

DNA: TGCAGTGCCACCCTGCTTAACTACGAGCAGTACTTC
CDR3: CSATLLNYEQYF
D: .
size: few
V: TRBV20-1
J: TRBJ2-7

DNA: TGCGCCAGCAGTGAGGGAACAGGATATGGCTACACCTTC
CDR3: CASSEGTGYGYTF
D: .
size: few
V: TRBV10-1
J: TRBJ1-2

DNA: TGCAGCGGTACAGGGGGTGACACTGAAGCTTTCTTT
CDR3: CSGTGGDTEAFF
D: TRBD1
size: few
V: TRBV29-1
J: TRBJ1-1

DNA: TGTGCCAGCAGCCACGGGACAGATAATTCACCCCTCCACTTT
CDR3: CASSHGTDNSPLHF
D: TRBD1
size: few
V: TRBV3-1
J: TRBJ1-6

DNA: TGTGCCAGCAGCTTAGAGGGACAGGGCTACGAGCAGTACTTC
CDR3: CASSLEGQGYEQYF
D: TRBD1
size: .
V: TRBV7-9
J: TRBJ2-7

DNA: TGTGCCAGCAGCCAAGAATCTATTACCGGGGAGCTGTTTTTT
CDR3: CASSQESITGELFF
D: .
size: .
V: TRBV3-1
J: TRBJ2-2

DNA: TGTGCCAGCTCACCGGAAATTTCAGATACGCAGTATTTT
CDR3: CASSPEISDTQYF
D: .
size: .
V: TRBV18
J: TRBJ2-3

DNA: TGCAGTGCCCTTCAGAGGGGTGGTTATGGCTACACCTTC
CDR3: CSALQRGGYGYTF
D: .
size: few
V: TRBV20-1
J: TRBJ1-2

DNA: TGCAGTGCTAGAGATGTACGCGTCAGGGAAAAACTGGGGACCCAGTACTTC
CDR3: CSARDVRVREKLGTQYF
D: .
size: .
V: TRBV20-1
J: TRBJ2-5

DNA: TGTGCCACCAGTGATCGACACCCGGGTGGTGAGCAGTTCTTC
CDR3: CATSDRHPGGEQFF
D: .
size: .
V: TRBV24-1
J: TRBJ2-1

DNA: TGTGCCAGCAGCCTAGACCCACATAGCTCTGGGGCCAACGTCCTGACTTTC
CDR3: CASSLDPHSSGANVLTF
D: .
size: many
V: TRBV27
J: TRBJ2-6

DNA: TGTGCCAGCAGCTCTCTAGCGGGAGCCTTATATACGCAGTATTTT
CDR3: CASSSLAGALYTQYF
D: TRBD2
size: few
V: TRBV5-6
J: TRBJ2-3

DNA: TGTGCCAGCACCGGCCAGGGGCAGGGTTCACCCCTCCACTTT
CDR3: CASTGQGQGSPLHF
D: .
size: few
V: TRBV9
J: TRBJ1-6

DNA: TGTGCCAGCAGTTTTGTCGGCGGGCAGTTCTTC
CDR3: CASSFVGGQFF
D: .
size: .
V: TRBV12-3/TRBV12-4
J: TRBJ2-1

DNA: TGCAGTGCTAGAGATCCAGGGAAAGATGGCTACACCTTC
CDR3: CSARDPGKDGYTF
D: .
size: few
V: TRBV20-1
J: TRBJ1-2

DNA: TGTGCCAGCAGCTTATCTCCCCCGGCACCCCTCCACTTT
CDR3: CASSLSPPAPLHF
D: .
size: few
V: TRBV7-2
J: TRBJ1-6

DNA: TGTGCCAGCTCACCGCCGGCCCTAGTGACAGATACGCAGTATTTT
CDR3: CASSPPALVTDTQYF
D: .
size: few
V: TRBV18
J: TRBJ2-3

DNA: TGCGCCAGCAGCCAAGTATCTCTAACCTACTCTGGGGCCAACGTCCTGACTTTC
CDR3: CASSQVSLTYSGANVLTF
D: .
size: .
V: TRBV4-3
J: TRBJ2-6

DNA: TGTGCCAGCAGCCAAGATAGGAAGTGGACACGGAGCCGCACAGATACGCAGTATTTT
CDR3: CASSQDRKWTRSRTDTQYF
D: .
size: few
V: TRBV4-2
J: TRBJ2-3

DNA: TGCAGTGTGGGACAGGGAACCGGGGAGCTGTTTTTT
CDR3: CSVGQGTGELFF
D: TRBD1
size: many
V: TRBV20-1
J: TRBJ2-2

DNA: TGCGCCAGCAGCCAAGATGGGGTGCTGCATAGCACAGATACGCAGTATTTT
CDR3: CASSQDGVLHSTDTQYF
D: .
size: few
V: TRBV4-3
J: TRBJ2-3

DNA: TGTGCCAGCAGCCTACGGACTAACTATGGCTACACCTTC
CDR3: CASSLRTNYGYTF
D: .
size: many
V: TRBV5-6
J: TRBJ1-2

DNA: TGTGCCAGCAGGCTAGCGGGGGCTAGCACAGATACGCAGTATTTT
CDR3: CASRLAGASTDTQYF
D: TRBD2
size: many
V: TRBV12-3/TRBV12-4
J: TRBJ2-3

DNA: TGTGCCAGCCAGATGATGAATACGCAGTATTTT
CDR3: CASQMMNTQYF
D: .
size: .
V: TRBV12-3/TRBV12-4
J: TRBJ2-3

DNA: TGCGGGGTCCCGGGTCCCTTCACAGATACGCAGTATTTT
CDR3: CGVPGPFTDTQYF
D: .
size: few
V: TRBV20-1
J: TRBJ2-3

DNA: TGTGCCAGCAGTCAGGGGCTAATAGCCAAAAACATTCAGTACTTC
CDR3: CASSQGLIAKNIQYF
D: .
size: .
V: TRBV12-3/TRBV12-4
J: TRBJ2-4

DNA: TGCAGTGCTTTCGGGACGGCGAACACTGAAGCTTTCTTT
CDR3: CSAFGTANTEAFF
D: .
size: many
V: TRBV20-1
J: TRBJ1-1

DNA: TGTGCCAGCAGCCAAGATTGGTGGGGGTTGGGGTCTGGGGCCAACGTCCTGACTTTC
CDR3: CASSQDWWGLGSGANVLTF
D: .
size: .
V: TRBV14
J: TRBJ2-6

DNA: TGTGCCAGCAGTTCTTTTCGAGGGATCTTTCCCTACGAGCAGTACTTC
CDR3: CASSSFRGIFPYEQYF
D: .
size: .
V: TRBV12-3/TRBV12-4
J: TRBJ2-7

DNA: TGTGCCAGCAGCTACGGAACCGGCTGGCCCAACGTCCTGACTTTC
CDR3: CASSYGTGWPNVLTF
D: .
size: .
V: TRBV6-5
J: TRBJ2-6